These 16 T cell receptor beta chains came from one sample sequenced in a study of identical twins. TCRdb used MiXCR to reprocess the 5' RACE reads, holding one entry per CDR3 protein. Of 150,000 or so distinct CDR3 sequences in the sample, roughly 3.5% are singletons; the top ten hold 8.1%. The sample was memory T cells sorted from blood. The source is a man aged 18 to 30 in good health.

A word on this clonotype: A much larger clone lies one base from this, so it may be a read error. The V call is TRBV28, the J call TRBJ2-7; D is unresolved. Looked up from germline, CDR1 is MDHEN and CDR2 is SYDVKM. The length of the CDR3 is 11 residues. The CDR3 DNA reads as TGTGCCAGCGGGCTTTTGTACGAGCAGTGCTTC. Its protein is CASGLLYEQCF.

At least ten counts were recorded for this clonotype. The V gene is TRBV10-3, the J gene TRBJ2-1; 13 positions agree with TRBD2. Per the germline V gene, CDR1 is ENHRY and CDR2 is SYGVKD. This CDR3 has 16 residues. Trimming cost V 7 bases and J 8 bases; bases outside gene matches: 11. DNA for the CDR3: TGTGCCATCACCGGGACTAGCGGGACCCTTGGGGATGAGCAGTTCTTC. It is translated as CAITGTSGTLGDEQFF.

Many counts were recorded for this clonotype. The gene calls are TRBV4-1 and TRBJ1-2; 10 positions agree with TRBD1. V was pared by 1 base and J by 5 bases, with 10 bases of the junction left unmatched. The CDR3 loop spans 17 amino acids. Germline assignment: CDR1 MGHRA and CDR2 YSYEKL. DNA of the CDR3: TGCGCCAGCAGCCAAGCACCGGGACAGGGGTTAGCATATGGCTACACCTTC. It encodes CASSQAPGQGLAYGYTF.

This clonotype was observed a handful of times. In this CDR3 the conserved last residue, phenylalanine or tryptophan, is missing, so a read error is likely. It is unclear where the CDR3 begins or ends on the DNA, so no DNA is shown, and the CDR3 is as TCRdb lists it. The chain uses TRBV2 and TRBJ2-7; the DNA was not used to check the table's D call, TRBD2. CDR1 and CDR2 (germline): SNHLY, FYNNEI. The CDR3 spans 12 residues, counting both ends. This chain's CDR3 is CASSETGTSVRA.

This clonotype was seen ten or more times. This rearrangement joins TRBV5-5 to TRBJ2-5; no definite D call. Per germline, CDR1 SGHKS and CDR2 YYEKEE (reference sequence). CDR3 length: 14 amino acids. The V gene lost 4 bases and the J gene lost 4 bases, with 14 bases spanning the gap. The CDR3 nucleotides read TGTGCCAGCAGCCGTCCTGAAGGAGTAGAGACCCAGTACTTC. This encodes CASSRPEGVETQYF.

This clonotype was recorded many times. The V and J genes are TRBV7-8 and TRBJ2-5; 7 bases map to TRBD1. The junction had 2 bases not matched to a gene; V was cut back by 1 base and J by 0 bases. CDR3 size: 15 residues. CDR1 SGHVS and CDR2 FQNEAQ come from the germline V gene. In DNA form, the CDR3 reads TGTGCCAGCAGCTTAGAGGGACAGCACCAAGAGACCCAGTACTTC. Translation: CASSLEGQHQETQYF.

This clonotype was recorded many times. The chain joins TRBV12-3 or TRBV12-4 to TRBJ2-3; 9 nucleotides line up with TRBD2. The CDR3 sequence is 15 residues long. The J segment lost 1 base and the V segment lost 4 bases, leaving 3 bases of the junction unmatched. The CDR3 DNA reads TGTGCCAGCAGTTCCCGACTAGCGGGCACAGATACGCAGTATTTT. As protein: CASSSRLAGTDTQYF.

This clonotype occurred many times. The gene calls are TRBV4-2 and TRBJ2-4; TRBD2 matches at 14 bases. The CDR3 extends over 22 amino acids. CDR1 LGHNA and CDR2 YNFKEQ come from the germline V gene. The J segment lost 5 bases and the V segment lost 4 bases, leaving 22 bases of the junction unmatched. In nucleotides, the CDR3 is TGTGCCAGCAGCCCCACCCCGGCAGGGTTGGTGACTAGCGGGAGGGAGGAAAACATTCAGTACTTC. Translated, it gives CASSPTPAGLVTSGREENIQYF.

About this clonotype itself: This clone may be a read error of a much larger clone one base away. V is TRBV28 and J is TRBJ2-3; TRBD2 agrees at 8 bases. The CDR3 has 12 residues. From germline, CDR1 is MDHEN and CDR2 SYDVKM. The CDR3 nucleotides read TGTGCCACCGGACTAGCTACAGATACGCCGTATTTT. This sequence encodes CATGLATDTPYF.

About this clonotype itself: This could be a read error, since a much larger clone is one nucleotide away. V is TRBV20-1 and J is TRBJ2-2; D is possibly TRBD1 (6 bases). The germline CDR1 and CDR2 sequences are DFQATT and SNEGSKA (reference sequence). This CDR3 has 12 residues. The CDR3 spells CSAAGVTGKLFF. CDR3 nucleotide sequence: TGCAGTGCGGCAGGGGTAACCGGGAAGCTGTTTTTT.

This clonotype was observed many times. The V gene is TRBV24-1, the J gene TRBJ2-2; TRBD1 matches at 9 bases. The germline CDR1 and CDR2 sequences are KGHDR and SFDVKD. This CDR3 region has 17 residues. Trimming at V came to 3 bases and at J to 6 bases, leaving 10 bases not matched to a gene. CDR3 in DNA: TGTGCCACCAGTGATGCCGCCGGGACAGGGTCTCCCGGGGAGCTGTTTTTT. This gives the protein CATSDAAGTGSPGELFF.

This clonotype appeared many times. This rearrangement joins TRBV24-1 to TRBJ2-2, with TRBD1 as a possible D gene (5 bases). The CDR3 has 15 residues. Germline loops: CDR1 KGHDR, CDR2 SFDVKD. V lost 0 bases, J lost 3 bases, and 7 bases lay in between. CDR3 loop: CATSDLGHDTGELFF. CDR3 DNA sequence: TGTGCCACCAGTGATTTGGGACATGACACCGGGGAGCTGTTTTTT.

This clonotype was picked up many times. The V gene is TRBV24-1, the J gene TRBJ2-1; 9 positions agree with TRBD1. Germline V CDR1 and CDR2: KGHDR, SFDVKD. The CDR3 has 13 amino acids. Trimming cost V 4 bases and J 10 bases; bases outside gene matches: 4. CDR3 protein: CATSEYRGQEQFF. For the CDR3, the DNA is TGTGCCACCAGTGAATACAGGGGGCAAGAGCAGTTCTTC.

This clonotype was seen ten or more times. J is TRBJ1-5 and V is TRBV19, with TRBD1 identical over 9 bases. This CDR3 is built from 18 residues. CDR1 is LNHDA and CDR2 is SQIVND in the germline V gene (reference sequence). After removal of 5 bases from V and 2 bases from J, the junction contained 13 bases not matched to a gene. For the CDR3, the DNA is TGTGCCAGTAGTCTAGGACAGGGGAAATATCAAGGCAATCAGCCCCAGCATTTT. It codes for CASSLGQGKYQGNQPQHF. Supplemented by reference TRBV19 and TRBJ1-5, the full variable domain reads DGGITQSPKYLFRKEGQNVTLSCEQNLNHDAMYWYRQDPGQGLRLIYYSQIVNDFQKGDIAEGYSVSREKKESFPLTVTSAQKNPTAFYLCASSLGQGKYQGNQPQHFGDGTRLSIL.

Ten or more counts support this clonotype. The chain carries TRBV12-3 or TRBV12-4 and TRBJ2-3, with D maybe TRBD2 (6 bases). The CDR3 has 13 amino acids. The V gene lost 11 bases and the J gene lost 1 base, with 13 bases spanning the gap. The CDR3 DNA reads as TGTGCCGGAGGTCCTAGCGGCACAGATACGCAGTATTTT. The encoded protein is CAGGPSGTDTQYF.

This clonotype was seen at least ten times. This rearrangement joins TRBV29-1 to TRBJ2-7, with D perhaps TRBD1 (7 bases). The CDR3 spans 13 residues. Germline CDR1 is SQVTM and CDR2 is ANQGSEA. V was trimmed by 5 bases and J by 5 bases, leaving 16 bases between them. The CDR3 is CSVLEGAMDEQYV. The CDR3 region has the DNA TGCAGCGTTCTGGAGGGGGCCATGGACGAGCAGTACGTC.